These T cell receptor beta chains were read from a single sample in a study of post-analysis software for immune sequencing data. Via MiXCR, TCRdb re-called the PCR reads, giving one row per CDR3 protein. The sample holds 750,000 to 950,000 distinct CDR3 sequences; approximately 53% are singletons and the top ten take 4.6%. Material: blood. Receptor source: a girl aged 10 to 17 with multiple sclerosis. The CDR3 runs from the conserved cysteine through the conserved F or W. Fields, in order: V gene, J gene, D gene, clone size, CDR3 protein, CDR3 DNA. D genes are given only for firm matches. Clone size appears in some rows only: once, few, many, or a class for an expanded clone.

V: TRBV5-1; J: TRBJ1-1; D: .; size: few; CDR3: CASRWSRNTEAFF; DNA: TGCGCCAGCAGGTGGTCAAGGAACACTGAAGCTTTCTTT
V: TRBV12-3/TRBV12-4; J: TRBJ2-5; D: .; size: .; CDR3: CASSSYRARQETQYF; DNA: TGTGCCAGCAGTTCATACCGGGCCAGACAAGAGACCCAGTACTTC
V: TRBV2; J: TRBJ2-7; D: .; size: few; CDR3: CASTGASYEQYF; DNA: TGTGCCAGCACCGGGGCCTCCTACGAGCAGTACTTC
V: TRBV6-5; J: TRBJ2-1; D: .; size: few; CDR3: CASSSGATRIYNEQFF; DNA: TGTGCCAGCAGTTCGGGAGCGACCCGGATCTACAATGAGCAGTTCTTC
V: TRBV24-1; J: TRBJ2-3; D: TRBD2; size: .; CDR3: CATSSSGSSSDTQYF; DNA: TGTGCCACCTCGTCTAGCGGGAGTTCATCAGATACGCAGTATTTT
V: TRBV12-3/TRBV12-4; J: TRBJ2-3; D: .; size: .; CDR3: CASSLSLHADTQYF; DNA: TGTGCCAGCAGTCTTTCTTTGCACGCAGATACGCAGTATTTT
V: TRBV7-3; J: TRBJ2-1; D: TRBD2; size: few; CDR3: CASSLTAGSFEQFF; DNA: TGTGCCAGCAGCTTAACAGCGGGAAGCTTTGAGCAGTTCTTC
V: TRBV7-9; J: TRBJ1-5; D: .; size: .; CDR3: CASSAGTNPFNQPQHF; DNA: TGTGCCAGCAGCGCGGGGACTAACCCCTTCAATCAGCCCCAGCATTTT
V: TRBV5-8; J: TRBJ2-5; D: TRBD2; size: .; CDR3: CASSLNVGLAGYF; DNA: TGTGCCAGCAGCTTGAATGTGGGACTAGCGGGGTACTTC
V: TRBV20-1; J: TRBJ2-5; D: .; size: .; CDR3: CSARDLSSRETQYF; DNA: TGCAGTGCTAGAGATCTTAGTAGTCGAGAGACCCAGTACTTC
V: TRBV5-1; J: TRBJ2-7; D: .; size: .; CDR3: CASSLSGDGNYEQYF; DNA: TGCGCCAGCAGCTTGTCTGGGGACGGCAACTACGAGCAGTACTTC
V: TRBV7-2; J: TRBJ2-7; D: .; size: few; CDR3: CASSSPGLPYEQYF; DNA: TGTGCCAGCAGCTCCCCAGGCCTGCCCTACGAGCAGTACTTC
V: TRBV24-1; J: TRBJ2-1; D: TRBD1; size: .; CDR3: CATSDLGLGQGYNEQFF; DNA: TGTGCCACCAGTGATCTTGGGCTGGGACAGGGGTACAATGAGCAGTTCTTC
V: TRBV12-3/TRBV12-4; J: TRBJ2-5; D: .; size: few; CDR3: CASSLVEPFSVETQYF; DNA: TGTGCCAGCAGTTTAGTGGAGCCCTTCTCGGTGGAGACCCAGTACTTC
V: TRBV29-1; J: TRBJ1-4; D: TRBD1; size: .; CDR3: CSVGDSNNEKLFF; DNA: TGCAGCGTCGGGGACAGCAATAATGAAAAACTGTTTTTT
V: TRBV29-1; J: TRBJ1-1; D: .; size: .; CDR3: CSALIRAEGTEAFF; DNA: TGCAGCGCATTAATACGGGCGGAAGGCACTGAAGCTTTCTTT
V: TRBV6-1; J: TRBJ2-3; D: .; size: .; CDR3: CASSGGGVPDTQYF; DNA: TGTGCCAGCAGTGGGGGGGGCGTTCCAGATACGCAGTATTTT
V: TRBV5-1; J: TRBJ2-1; D: .; size: .; CDR3: CASSRDTNNEQFF; DNA: TGCGCCAGCAGTCGGGACACTAACAATGAGCAGTTCTTC
V: TRBV25-1; J: TRBJ1-4; D: .; size: .; CDR3: CASSPGENEKLFF; DNA: TGTGCCAGCAGTCCTGGAGAAAATGAAAAACTGTTTTTT
V: TRBV12-3/TRBV12-4; J: TRBJ2-7; D: .; size: .; CDR3: CASSLAIFYEQYF; DNA: TGTGCCAGCAGTTTAGCCATATTCTACGAGCAGTACTTC
V: TRBV12-3/TRBV12-4; J: TRBJ2-7; D: .; size: few; CDR3: CASSLFQTVSGEQYF; DNA: TGTGCCAGCAGTTTATTCCAGACAGTTTCGGGCGAGCAGTACTTC
V: TRBV14; J: TRBJ2-7; D: .; size: many; CDR3: CASSHSYEQYF; DNA: TGTGCCAGCAGCCACTCCTACGAGCAGTACTTC
V: TRBV5-1; J: TRBJ2-7; D: TRBD1; size: few; CDR3: CASSARGIYEQYF; DNA: TGCGCCAGCAGTGCCAGGGGGATCTACGAGCAGTACTTC
V: TRBV6-5; J: TRBJ2-7; D: .; size: .; CDR3: CASSRRVGTSSYEQYF; DNA: TGTGCCAGCAGTCGCCGAGTGGGGACGAGCTCCTACGAGCAGTACTTC
V: TRBV21-1; J: TRBJ1-5; D: .; size: .; CDR3: CASSLLIQGPEVNQPQHF; DNA: TGTGCCAGCAGTTTACTCATACAGGGCCCCGAGGTCAATCAGCCCCAGCATTTT
V: TRBV20-1; J: TRBJ2-7; D: .; size: few; CDR3: CSPSGGNEQYF; DNA: TGCAGCCCGTCAGGGGGGAACGAGCAGTACTTC
V: TRBV6-2/TRBV6-3; J: TRBJ2-5; D: TRBD1; size: .; CDR3: CASSADRGYQETQYF; DNA: TGTGCCAGCAGCGCGGACAGGGGATACCAAGAGACCCAGTACTTC
V: TRBV6-5; J: TRBJ1-2; D: .; size: .; CDR3: CASSYSIGGLGDGYTF; DNA: TGTGCCAGCAGTTACTCGATCGGGGGATTAGGCGATGGCTACACCTTC
V: TRBV5-1; J: TRBJ1-1; D: .; size: .; CDR3: CASRPEQMNTEAFF; DNA: TGCGCCAGCAGGCCCGAACAGATGAACACTGAAGCTTTCTTT
V: TRBV7-8; J: TRBJ2-5; D: .; size: .; CDR3: CASSLPPLAQETQYF; DNA: TGTGCCAGCAGCTTACCCCCCTTGGCGCAAGAGACCCAGTACTTC
V: TRBV20-1; J: TRBJ1-1; D: TRBD1; size: .; CDR3: CSARWDRGFEAFF; DNA: TGCAGTGCTAGATGGGACAGAGGGTTTGAAGCTTTCTTT
V: TRBV28; J: TRBJ2-1; D: .; size: few; CDR3: CASSFRGGTSGEQFF; DNA: TGTGCCAGCAGTTTTAGGGGGGGGACCAGCGGTGAGCAGTTCTTC
V: TRBV24-1; J: TRBJ2-2; D: .; size: once; CDR3: CATSSEYGGELFF; DNA: TGTGCCACCAGCTCTGAATATGGCGGGGAGCTGTTTTTT
V: TRBV28; J: TRBJ2-7; D: .; size: once; CDR3: CASSFKAVPYEQYF; DNA: TGTGCCAGCAGTTTCAAGGCGGTTCCCTACGAGCAGTACTTC
V: TRBV2; J: TRBJ2-7; D: TRBD2; size: few; CDR3: CASKPTYKREGHHEQYF; DNA: TGTGCCAGCAAACCCACCTACAAGCGGGAGGGCCACCACGAGCAGTACTTC
V: TRBV7-2; J: TRBJ2-7; D: .; size: .; CDR3: CASSLRGYGQYF; DNA: TGTGCCAGCAGCTTGAGGGGATACGGGCAGTACTTC
V: TRBV7-2; J: TRBJ2-7; D: TRBD1; size: .; CDR3: CAGSQAQGARNEQYF; DNA: TGTGCCGGCAGCCAAGCACAGGGGGCGCGGAACGAGCAGTACTTC
V: TRBV7-3; J: TRBJ2-5; D: .; size: .; CDR3: CASSSDMGETQYF; DNA: TGTGCCAGCAGCTCAGACATGGGAGAGACCCAGTACTTC
V: TRBV6-1; J: TRBJ1-1; D: .; size: .; CDR3: CASSSMRTVNTEAFF; DNA: TGTGCCAGCAGCTCTATGAGGACAGTGAACACTGAAGCTTTCTTT
V: TRBV20-1; J: TRBJ2-5; D: TRBD1; size: .; CDR3: CSADRGRGYQETQYF; DNA: TGCAGTGCTGACAGGGGGCGGGGGTACCAAGAGACCCAGTACTTC
V: TRBV3-1; J: TRBJ2-3; D: TRBD2; size: few; CDR3: CASSQLRLAGAGDTQYF; DNA: TGTGCCAGCAGCCAATTGCGACTAGCGGGAGCAGGGGATACGCAGTATTTT
V: TRBV6-1; J: TRBJ2-7; D: TRBD2; size: few; CDR3: CASSPTRDSRRLAGAYEQYF; DNA: TGTGCCAGCAGTCCCACTAGGGACAGCCGAAGACTAGCGGGGGCTTACGAGCAGTACTTC